Listed below are T cell receptor beta chains from one sample, sequenced in a study of early T cells in non-severe SARS-CoV-2 infection. One entry per CDR3 protein, called by TCRdb with MiXCR from the 5' RACE reads. The repertoire consists of more than 65,000 distinct CDR3 sequences, with about 13% occurring once and the leading ten covering around 4.8%. Material for sequencing was whole blood. The source is an adult who was a healthcare worker with PCR-confirmed SARS-CoV-2 infection or an uninfected control (not recorded which). The CDR3 runs from the conserved cysteine through the conserved F or W. The D gene is left open where the match is weak. The size field is filled for only some rows; it gives once, few, many or a size class.

D gene	clone size	J gene	V gene	CDR3 DNA	CDR3 protein
-	-	TRBJ1-6	TRBV7-8	TGTGCCAGCAGCTTAGAGGTGGGGTCGACGTATTCACCCCTCCACTTT	CASSLEVGSTYSPLHF
TRBD1	few	TRBJ2-2	TRBV6-5	TGTGCCAGCAGGCCACAGGGGGCCCTTACCGGGGAGCTGTTTTTT	CASRPQGALTGELFF
-	few	TRBJ2-1	TRBV6-2/TRBV6-3	TGTGCCAGCAGTTATTCTTCGGGAGCGGGTGGTCAGTTCTTC	CASSYSSGAGGQFF
TRBD2	-	TRBJ2-2	TRBV6-6	TGTGCCAGCAGTTACGGGACTAGCGGGTATTCGGGCACCGGGGAGCTGTTTTTT	CASSYGTSGYSGTGELFF
-	-	TRBJ2-7	TRBV12-3/TRBV12-4	TGTGCCAGCAGTTTAGTTTTCCTCGAGCAGTACTTC	CASSLVFLEQYF
-	many	TRBJ2-1	TRBV7-9	TGTGCCAGCAGCTTATCTGGAGGGGTCAACTCCTACAATGAGCAGTTCTTC	CASSLSGGVNSYNEQFF
-	few	TRBJ2-1	TRBV29-1	TGCAGCCACGTTTGGGGTGCTGAGCAGTTCTTC	CSHVWGAEQFF
TRBD1	-	TRBJ2-2	TRBV3-1	TGTGCCAGCAGCCTTAGTGCAGGGGGCACCGGGGAGCTGTTTTTT	CASSLSAGGTGELFF
-	few	TRBJ1-1	TRBV3-1	TGTGCAACCTCCCACAGGGTGGGGACCACTGAAGCTTTCTTT	CATSHRVGTTEAFF
-	many	TRBJ1-2	TRBV7-2	TGTGCCAGCAGCTTAAAGGCAGGCTATGGCTACACCTTC	CASSLKAGYGYTF